The rows below give T cell receptor beta chains drawn from one sample of a study of regulatory T cells in long-lasting Graves disease. TCRdb reprocessed the multiplex PCR reads via MiXCR and lists one record per CDR3 protein. The sample shows roughly 420,000 distinct CDR3 sequences, 16% of them seen only once. The same data also went into a second study, on T cells in Graves' hyperthyroidism and ophthalmopathy.

Specimen: peripheral blood mononuclear cells (PBMCs), collected at new diagnosis, from a patient treated with antithyroid drugs. Receptors were obtained from a woman aged 25 to 39 with Graves disease. CDR3s include the opening cysteine and the closing phenylalanine or tryptophan. Each record gives: J gene, D gene, V gene, clone size, CDR3 length, CDR3 protein, CDR3 DNA. The D gene is left open where the match is weak. Only part of the rows carry a size: once, few, many, or a class if the clone is expanded.

j_call: TRBJ1-1
d_call: NA
v_call: TRBV14
clone_size: few
cdr3_length: 13
cdr3_aa: CASSSTFNTEAFF
cdr3_nt: TGTGCCAGCAGCTCCACTTTTAACACTGAAGCTTTCTTT

j_call: TRBJ1-4
d_call: NA
v_call: TRBV20-1
clone_size: NA
cdr3_length: 13
cdr3_aa: CSAQRGQPEKLFF
cdr3_nt: TGCAGTGCTCAACGGGGACAACCGGAAAAACTGTTTTTT

j_call: TRBJ2-1
d_call: NA
v_call: TRBV3-1
clone_size: many
cdr3_length: 19
cdr3_aa: CASSSYRTPRDGIVNEQFF
cdr3_nt: TGTGCCAGCAGCTCATACCGGACGCCCCGGGACGGAATCGTCAATGAGCAGTTCTTC

j_call: TRBJ2-1
d_call: TRBD1
v_call: TRBV9
clone_size: many
cdr3_length: 15
cdr3_aa: CASSVTGQGINEQFF
cdr3_nt: TGTGCCAGCAGCGTTACGGGACAGGGTATCAATGAGCAGTTCTTC

j_call: TRBJ1-1
d_call: NA
v_call: TRBV7-9
clone_size: few
cdr3_length: 15
cdr3_aa: CASSPLGDPNTEAFF
cdr3_nt: TGTGCCAGCAGCCCTCTCGGGGACCCGAACACTGAAGCTTTCTTT

j_call: TRBJ2-1
d_call: TRBD2
v_call: TRBV12-3/TRBV12-4
clone_size: many
cdr3_length: 16
cdr3_aa: CASGPTGGRNYNEQFF
cdr3_nt: TGTGCCAGCGGGCCAACCGGCGGGAGGAACTACAATGAGCAGTTCTTC

j_call: TRBJ1-1
d_call: NA
v_call: TRBV10-3
clone_size: once
cdr3_length: 18
cdr3_aa: CAISESTLWSSMNTEAFF
cdr3_nt: TGTGCCATCAGTGAGTCGACTCTATGGAGTAGCATGAACACTGAAGCTTTCTTT

j_call: TRBJ2-2
d_call: TRBD2
v_call: TRBV10-1
clone_size: NA
cdr3_length: 18
cdr3_aa: CASSEASGTNANTGELFF
cdr3_nt: TGCGCCAGCAGTGAGGCCTCCGGGACTAACGCGAACACCGGGGAGCTGTTTTTT

j_call: TRBJ1-2
d_call: NA
v_call: TRBV20-1
clone_size: few
cdr3_length: 13
cdr3_aa: CSAPPDGHYGYTF
cdr3_nt: TGCAGTGCCCCCCCCGACGGCCACTATGGCTACACCTTC

j_call: TRBJ2-7
d_call: TRBD2
v_call: TRBV10-2
clone_size: NA
cdr3_length: 16
cdr3_aa: CASRSMWTSGSYEQYF
cdr3_nt: TGCGCCAGCAGGTCTATGTGGACTAGCGGGAGCTACGAGCAGTACTTC

j_call: TRBJ2-1
d_call: NA
v_call: TRBV3-1
clone_size: many
cdr3_length: 12
cdr3_aa: CASSQRVREQFF
cdr3_nt: TGTGCCAGCAGCCAAAGAGTACGTGAGCAGTTCTTC

j_call: TRBJ2-3
d_call: TRBD2
v_call: TRBV2
clone_size: few
cdr3_length: 16
cdr3_aa: CASSVSGIRVAGTQYF
cdr3_nt: TGTGCCAGCAGTGTAAGCGGGATTCGGGTGGCAGGTACGCAGTATTTT

j_call: TRBJ1-5
d_call: NA
v_call: TRBV3-1
clone_size: many
cdr3_length: 14
cdr3_aa: CASSQDLLSQPQHF
cdr3_nt: TGTGCCAGCAGCCAAGATCTATTGAGTCAGCCCCAGCATTTT

j_call: TRBJ2-7
d_call: NA
v_call: TRBV6-2/TRBV6-3
clone_size: NA
cdr3_length: 15
cdr3_aa: CASSETEEGGYEQYF
cdr3_nt: TGTGCCAGCAGTGAGACCGAAGAGGGGGGATACGAGCAGTACTTC

j_call: TRBJ2-1
d_call: NA
v_call: TRBV2
clone_size: many
cdr3_length: 13
cdr3_aa: CASSETGVTEQFF
cdr3_nt: TGTGCCAGCAGTGAGACGGGAGTAACTGAGCAGTTCTTC

j_call: TRBJ2-1
d_call: NA
v_call: TRBV24-1
clone_size: many
cdr3_length: 15
cdr3_aa: CATSQGIGHGNEQFF
cdr3_nt: TGTGCCACCAGCCAGGGGATCGGCCATGGGAATGAGCAGTTCTTC

j_call: TRBJ1-1
d_call: NA
v_call: TRBV18
clone_size: NA
cdr3_length: 15
cdr3_aa: CASSPGTVANTEAFF
cdr3_nt: TGTGCCAGCTCACCGGGCACAGTAGCGAACACTGAAGCTTTCTTT

j_call: TRBJ2-3
d_call: TRBD2
v_call: TRBV5-1
clone_size: few
cdr3_length: 16
cdr3_aa: CASSFLAAGDTDTQYF
cdr3_nt: TGCGCCAGCAGCTTTTTAGCCGCGGGAGACACAGATACGCAGTATTTT

j_call: TRBJ2-5
d_call: NA
v_call: TRBV5-1
clone_size: NA
cdr3_length: 14
cdr3_aa: CASNEGRAQETQYF
cdr3_nt: TGCGCCAGCAACGAGGGTAGGGCTCAAGAGACCCAGTACTTC

j_call: TRBJ2-4
d_call: NA
v_call: TRBV7-9
clone_size: NA
cdr3_length: 16
cdr3_aa: CASSLFIGTPENIQYF
cdr3_nt: TGTGCCAGCAGCTTATTTATCGGGACGCCAGAAAACATTCAGTACTTC

j_call: TRBJ2-1
d_call: NA
v_call: TRBV6-2/TRBV6-3
clone_size: many
cdr3_length: 14
cdr3_aa: CASNLAVAYNEQFF
cdr3_nt: TGTGCCAGCAATTTAGCGGTAGCCTACAATGAGCAGTTCTTC

j_call: TRBJ1-5
d_call: NA
v_call: TRBV4-3
clone_size: NA
cdr3_length: 14
cdr3_aa: CASSQDIAGIPQHF
cdr3_nt: TGCGCCAGCAGCCAAGATATCGCGGGCATTCCACAGCATTTT

j_call: TRBJ2-1
d_call: TRBD2
v_call: TRBV12-3/TRBV12-4
clone_size: many
cdr3_length: 14
cdr3_aa: CASSIETSRNEQFF
cdr3_nt: TGTGCCAGCAGCATCGAGACTAGCAGGAATGAGCAGTTCTTC

j_call: TRBJ2-2
d_call: NA
v_call: TRBV7-3
clone_size: NA
cdr3_length: 15
cdr3_aa: CASSLGGGGTGELFF
cdr3_nt: TGTGCCAGCAGCTTAGGCGGGGGCGGCACCGGGGAGCTGTTTTTT

j_call: TRBJ1-4
d_call: TRBD1
v_call: TRBV6-1
clone_size: NA
cdr3_length: 18
cdr3_aa: CASSRTGTGRATNEKLFF
cdr3_nt: TGTGCCAGCAGTCGTACCGGGACAGGGAGGGCAACTAATGAAAAACTGTTTTTT

j_call: TRBJ2-1
d_call: NA
v_call: TRBV20-1
clone_size: many
cdr3_length: 15
cdr3_aa: CSALETLGLFNEQFF
cdr3_nt: TGCAGTGCTCTCGAGACCCTCGGCCTATTCAATGAGCAGTTCTTC

j_call: TRBJ1-3
d_call: TRBD1
v_call: TRBV5-1
clone_size: NA
cdr3_length: 13
cdr3_aa: CASSVQGVDTIYF
cdr3_nt: TGCGCCAGCAGCGTACAGGGGGTAGACACCATATATTTT

j_call: TRBJ1-2
d_call: NA
v_call: TRBV20-1
clone_size: NA
cdr3_length: 13
cdr3_aa: CSAPGRTNYGYTF
cdr3_nt: TGCAGTGCCCCCGGCCGGACCAACTATGGCTACACCTTC

j_call: TRBJ1-1
d_call: NA
v_call: TRBV2
clone_size: once
cdr3_length: 16
cdr3_aa: CASGMDGGAVNTEAFF
cdr3_nt: TGTGCCAGCGGCATGGACGGGGGGGCGGTGAACACTGAAGCTTTCTTT